This T cell receptor (beta chain) was obtained from a study of Graves' ophthalmopathy and Graves' hyperthyroidism (dated by TCRdb to the late 2010s). Looking at the study overall: Peripheral blood was collected at initial diagnosis, prior to any treatment. TCR beta repertoire signatures were used to distinguish Graves' ophthalmopathy from Graves' hyperthyroidism and to predict progression to ophthalmopathy. In total, 135 blood samples were TCR-sequenced: 40 to 45 ophthalmopathy, 75 hyperthyroidism and approximately 17 hyperthyroidism-to-ophthalmopathy patients. To explore V-J signatures that distinguish ophthalmopathy from hyperthyroidism, a discovery set of about 99 patients was enrolled, made up of 43 with ophthalmopathy and roughly 57 with stable hyperthyroidism. For independent validation, a separate cohort was made up of 18 hyperthyroidism patients plus 17 patients who later progressed from hyperthyroidism to ophthalmopathy. In about 6 hyperthyroidism patients, the T-cell repertoire of thyroid tissue was compared with the T-cell repertoire of blood. Following sampling, methimazole starting at 30 mg daily was administered to hyperthyroidism patients, and high-dose intravenous methylprednisolone was administered to ophthalmopathy patients. The approximately 100 discovery patients were divided at random into training and test sets in a 7:3 ratio. Points the paper makes about the study in general: In validation, the model predicted ophthalmopathy progression with about 64% sensitivity and about 73% specificity; roughly 12 predicted patients were CT-confirmed with GO in a median of approximately six months. Most of the expanded thyroid clonotypes with a frequency above 0.001 were also detected in blood, and it was suggested that the thyroid immune response may be reflected by blood repertoires. Sample size was not statistically predetermined, and group allocation was not concealed from the investigators. In cross-validation, the 13-signature model distinguished ophthalmopathy from stable hyperthyroidism with approximately 88% sensitivity and around 82% specificity, and in the test set the corresponding values were approximately 80% and 68%.

For this clonotype: Its target antigen remains unknown. Within one base of it there is no much larger clone, and no base qualities were kept.

TCR beta CDR3 regions were amplified from RNA transcripts for repertoire sequencing. A first-round RT-PCR used HTBI primers with the Qiagen OneStep RT-PCR kit, followed by a second-round multiplex PCR, size selection and purification. Sequencing of the libraries was carried out on an Illumina HiSeq2000 in paired-end mode with 100 bp reads. For the original study's pipeline: SOAPnuke was used to process the reads, throwing out any read that had adapters, had uncalled bases, had a mean Phred below 15, or lacked an exact constant-primer or identifier match. COPE v1.2.5 was used to merge the high-quality paired reads. Clonotypes were defined as unique nucleotide sequences and were aligned to IMGT TRB V, D and J references using MiTCR v1.1. Only V-J combinations with frequency above 0.0001 were analysed, covering 98% to 99.2% of repertoires. For each V-J combination, a TCR clonal expansion and chaos score was defined as F50 clonal expansion divided by the chaos observed in the TCRdist matrix. Features were reduced by Welch's t-statistics and random forest to approximately 12 V-J combinations, which fed a naive Bayes classifier. Thyroid-blood repertoire similarity was quantified with the Morisita-Horn index. Through fastp at Q25 and MiXCR, TCRdb rebuilt clones from the public reads, retaining in-frame beta chains. Rows matching on CDR3 protein sequence are summarized as one entry with the most common DNA and genes. These V and J calls derive from TCRdb rather than the authors' analysis. The table for this sample lists over 500,000 distinct CDR3 sequences; over 20% of them were counted only once. The ten largest clones capture approximately 7.7% of the sample.

Stable hyperthyroidism was defined as no progression to ophthalmopathy within 18 months of follow-up. Hyperthyroidism patients were newly diagnosed, were aged 18 to 65 years, and had a disease duration under 2 months. Patients with other autoimmune diseases, uncontrolled infections, pregnancy or lactation were excluded from the study. Clinical symptoms, serum thyroxine, TRAb, thyroid ultrasound and orbital computed tomography were used for diagnosis. PBMCs were isolated from about 10 ml of fresh peripheral blood by Ficoll-Paque density gradient centrifugation. Total RNA was extracted using Trizol reagent, and RNA quality was checked on an Agilent 2100 Bioanalyzer. For CDR1 and CDR2, the germline V gene lists SGHRS and YFSETQ. Ends trimmed: V by 4 bases, J by 1 base; bases unmatched to a gene: 19. The CDR3 numbers 19 residues from cysteine through phenylalanine. The only DNA kept is the CDR3, 57 bases in frame from the first base.

The chain links TRBV5-1 with TRBJ1-2, with 7 central nucleotides matching TRBD1. Sequencing input: peripheral blood. The TCR comes from a young woman with stable Graves' hyperthyroidism. Some clones in this sample may be carry-over from other donors' samples. Donor details come from another sample of the same person, matched by shared clones. CDR3 sequence: CASSLTSWDSGEINYGYTF. DNA sequence: TGCGCCAGCAGCCTGACTTCCTGGGACAGCGGAGAAATTAACTATGGCTACACCTTC.